This T cell receptor (beta chain) was sequenced for a study of post-analysis software for immune sequencing data. Study-level points and caveats: There were a few TRBV segments more frequent in patients than controls, and TRBV5-6, TRBV5-1 and TRBV20-1 were among them.

Turning to this clonotype: The antigen is undetermined.

TCR beta cDNA libraries included unique molecular identifiers. TCRdb used MiXCR to reprocess the PCR reads, holding one entry per CDR3 protein. The sample has fewer than 850,000 distinct CDR3 sequences, roughly 27% seen once. Germline loops: CDR1 MNHEY, CDR2 SVGAGI. CDR3 length: 14 residues. The V and J genes are TRBV6-5 and TRBJ2-7; perhaps TRBD1 as D (6 bases). The end of the DNA is better explained by TRBJ2-5, so the J call may be wrong. The sample taken for sequencing was blood. The receptor was derived from a girl aged 5-17 years with multiple sclerosis. The CDR3 is CASSYPGQRETQYF. CDR3 sequence (DNA): TGTGCCAGCAGTTACCCCGGACAGCGGGAGACCCAGTACTTC.